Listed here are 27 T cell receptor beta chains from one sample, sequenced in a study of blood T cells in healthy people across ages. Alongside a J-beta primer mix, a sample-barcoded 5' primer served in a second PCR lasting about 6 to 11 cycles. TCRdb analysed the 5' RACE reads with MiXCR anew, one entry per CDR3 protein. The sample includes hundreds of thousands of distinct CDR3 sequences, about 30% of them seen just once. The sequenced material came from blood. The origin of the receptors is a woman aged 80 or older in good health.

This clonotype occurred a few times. The CDR3, as DNA: TGCAGTGCTGGCTACTGGACCAAAAGCTCCTACGAGCAGTACTTC. This sequence encodes CSAGYWTKSSYEQYF. V gene TRBV20-1 combines with J gene TRBJ2-7, with unresolved D. The V and J ends lost 5 bases and 0 bases respectively, with 17 bases between them. Germline CDR1 is DFQATT and CDR2 is SNEGSKA (reference sequence). There are 15 residues in the CDR3.

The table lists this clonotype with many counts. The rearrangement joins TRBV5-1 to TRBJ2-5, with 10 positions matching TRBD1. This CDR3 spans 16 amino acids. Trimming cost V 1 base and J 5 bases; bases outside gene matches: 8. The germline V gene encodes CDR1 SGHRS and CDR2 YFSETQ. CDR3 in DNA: TGCGCCAGCAGCTTGAGTCTGACAGGGGGCAGGGAGACCCAGTACTTC. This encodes CASSLSLTGGRETQYF.

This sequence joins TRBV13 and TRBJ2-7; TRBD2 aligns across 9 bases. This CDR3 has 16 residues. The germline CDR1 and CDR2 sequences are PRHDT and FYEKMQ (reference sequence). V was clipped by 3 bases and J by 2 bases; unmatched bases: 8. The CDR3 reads CASSFQGREGPYEQYF. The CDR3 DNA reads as TGTGCCAGCAGCTTCCAGGGGCGGGAGGGTCCCTACGAGCAGTACTTC.

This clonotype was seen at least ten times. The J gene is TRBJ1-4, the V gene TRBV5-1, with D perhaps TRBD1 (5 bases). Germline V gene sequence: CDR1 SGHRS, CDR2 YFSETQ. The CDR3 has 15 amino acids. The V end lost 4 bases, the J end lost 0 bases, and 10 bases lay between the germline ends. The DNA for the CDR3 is TGCGCCAGCAGCGACCAGGGTACAACTAATGAAAAACTGTTTTTT. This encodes CASSDQGTTNEKLFF.

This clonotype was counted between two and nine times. CDR3 sequence: CASSLYLAGVLNEQYF. CDR3 bases: TGTGCCAGCAGTTTATATTTAGCGGGGGTCTTAAATGAGCAGTACTTC. The chain links TRBV27 to TRBJ2-5; 9 bases agree with TRBD2. Unmatched junction bases numbered 14, after V lost 1 base and J lost 11 bases. The CDR3 length is 16 residues. Per the germline V gene, CDR1 is MNHEY and CDR2 is SMNVEV (reference sequence).

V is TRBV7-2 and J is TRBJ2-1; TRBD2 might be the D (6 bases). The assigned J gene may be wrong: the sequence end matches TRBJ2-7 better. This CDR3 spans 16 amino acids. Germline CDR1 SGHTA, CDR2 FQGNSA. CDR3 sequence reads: CASSSYGTRSYNEQYF. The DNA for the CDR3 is TGTGCCAGCAGCTCCTACGGGACTCGATCCTACAATGAGCAGTACTTC.

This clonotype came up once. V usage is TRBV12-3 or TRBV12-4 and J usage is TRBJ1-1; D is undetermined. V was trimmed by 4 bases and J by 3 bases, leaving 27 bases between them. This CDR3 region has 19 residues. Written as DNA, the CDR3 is TGTGCCAGCAGTTCCTACCCCTCAACACCCGGCGCATCTGACACTGAAGCTTTCTTT. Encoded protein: CASSSYPSTPGASDTEAFF.

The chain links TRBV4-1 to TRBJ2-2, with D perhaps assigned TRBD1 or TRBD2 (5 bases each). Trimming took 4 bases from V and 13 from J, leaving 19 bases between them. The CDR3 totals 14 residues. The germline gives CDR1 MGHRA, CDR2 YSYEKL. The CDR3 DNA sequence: TGCGCCAGCAGCCCGTCCCGGGACGCAGGCGGGCTGTTTTTT. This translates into CASSPSRDAGGLFF.

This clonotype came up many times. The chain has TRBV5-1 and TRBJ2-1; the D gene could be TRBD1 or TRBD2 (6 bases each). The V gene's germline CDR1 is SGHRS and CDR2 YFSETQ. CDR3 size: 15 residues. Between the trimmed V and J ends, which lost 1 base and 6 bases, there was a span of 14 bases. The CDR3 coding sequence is TGCGCCAGCAGCTTGATCGGGGGCACCCTCAATGAGCAGTTCTTC. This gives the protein CASSLIGGTLNEQFF.

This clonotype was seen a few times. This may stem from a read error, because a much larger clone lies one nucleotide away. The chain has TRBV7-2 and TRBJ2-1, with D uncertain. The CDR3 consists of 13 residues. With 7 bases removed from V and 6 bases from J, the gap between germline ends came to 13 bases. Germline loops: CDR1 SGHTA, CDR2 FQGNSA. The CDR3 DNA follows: TGTGCCAGCAACTTGGATGGCGGCAATGAGCAGTTCTTC. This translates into CASNLDGGNEQFF.

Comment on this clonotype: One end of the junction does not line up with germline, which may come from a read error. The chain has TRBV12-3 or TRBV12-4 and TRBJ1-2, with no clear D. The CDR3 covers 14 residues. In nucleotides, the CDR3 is TGTGCCGGCAGTTCCCGACCGAGGAACTATGGCTACACCTTC. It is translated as CAGSSRPRNYGYTF.

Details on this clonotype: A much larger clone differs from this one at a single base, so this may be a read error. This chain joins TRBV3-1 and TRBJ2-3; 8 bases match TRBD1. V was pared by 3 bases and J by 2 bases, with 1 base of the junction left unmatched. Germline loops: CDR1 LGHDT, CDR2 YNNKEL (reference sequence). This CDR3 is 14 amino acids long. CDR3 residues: CASSQGQDTDTQYF. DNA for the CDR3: TGTGCCAGCAGCCAGGGACAGGACACAGATACGCAGTATTTT.

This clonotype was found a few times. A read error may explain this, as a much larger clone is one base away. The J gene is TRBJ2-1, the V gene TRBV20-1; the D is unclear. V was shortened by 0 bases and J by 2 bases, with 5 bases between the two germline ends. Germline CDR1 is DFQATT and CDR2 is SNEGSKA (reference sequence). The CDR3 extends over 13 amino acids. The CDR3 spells CSARDRAYNEQFF. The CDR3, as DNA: TGCAGTGCTAGAGATCGGGCCTACAATGAGCAGTTCTTC.

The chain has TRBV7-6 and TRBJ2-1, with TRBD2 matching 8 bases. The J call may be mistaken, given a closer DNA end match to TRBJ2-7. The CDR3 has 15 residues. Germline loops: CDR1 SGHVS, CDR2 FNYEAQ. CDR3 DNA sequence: TGTGCCAGCAGCCGCTCGGGACTAGACATGAATGAGCAGTACTTC. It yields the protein CASSRSGLDMNEQYF.

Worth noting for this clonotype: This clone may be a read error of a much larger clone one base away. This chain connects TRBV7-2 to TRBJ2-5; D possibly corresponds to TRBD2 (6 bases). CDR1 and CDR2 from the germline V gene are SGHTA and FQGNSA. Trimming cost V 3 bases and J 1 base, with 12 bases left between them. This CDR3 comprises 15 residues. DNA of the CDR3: TGTGCCAGCAGCTTGCATGCGGGGCTCCAAGAGACCCAGTACTTC. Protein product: CASSLHAGLQETQYF.

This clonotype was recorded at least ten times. The CDR3: CATSRQGSQPQHF. CDR3 DNA sequence: TGTGCCACCAGCAGACAGGGTAGTCAGCCCCAGCATTTT. The V call is TRBV15, the J call TRBJ1-5, with a possible D match to TRBD1 (5 bases). The CDR3 spans 13 residues. Germline CDR1 and CDR2: LNHNV and YYDKDF (reference sequence). With 2 bases removed from V and 6 bases from J, the gap between germline ends came to 8 bases.

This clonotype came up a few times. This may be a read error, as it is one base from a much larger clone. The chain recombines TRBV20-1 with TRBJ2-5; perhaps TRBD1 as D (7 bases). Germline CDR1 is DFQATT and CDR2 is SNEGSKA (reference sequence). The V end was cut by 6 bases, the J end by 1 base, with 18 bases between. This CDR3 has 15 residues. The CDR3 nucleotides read TGCAGTGCCGTAGATCAGGGGGGAGGCCAAGAGACCCAGTACTTC. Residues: CSAVDQGGGQETQYF.

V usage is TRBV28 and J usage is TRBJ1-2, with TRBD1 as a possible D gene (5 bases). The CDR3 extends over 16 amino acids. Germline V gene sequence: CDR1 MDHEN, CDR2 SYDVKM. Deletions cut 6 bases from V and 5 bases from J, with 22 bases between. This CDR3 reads CASRFRPQGLSYGYTF. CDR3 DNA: TGTGCCAGCAGGTTCAGACCCCAGGGTCTCAGTTATGGCTACACCTTC.

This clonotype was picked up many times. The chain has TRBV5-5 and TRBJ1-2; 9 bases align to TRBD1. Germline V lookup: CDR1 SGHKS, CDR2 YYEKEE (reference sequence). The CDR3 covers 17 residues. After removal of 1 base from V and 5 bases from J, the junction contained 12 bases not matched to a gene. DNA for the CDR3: TGTGCCAGCAGCTTGTCACCACAGGGGGCGCCGGGGTATGGCTACACCTTC. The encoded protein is CASSLSPQGAPGYGYTF. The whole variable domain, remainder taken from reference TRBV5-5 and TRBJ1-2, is DAGVTQSPTHLIKTRGQQVTLRCSPISGHKSVSWYQQVLGQGPQFIFQYYEKEERGRGNFPDRFSARQFPNYSSELNVNALLLGDSALYLCASSLSPQGAPGYGYTFGSGTRLTVV.

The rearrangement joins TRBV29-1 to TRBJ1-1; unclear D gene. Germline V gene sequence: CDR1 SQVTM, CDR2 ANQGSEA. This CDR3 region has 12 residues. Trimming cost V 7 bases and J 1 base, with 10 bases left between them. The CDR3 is CSAAPGNTEAFF. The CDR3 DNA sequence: TGCAGCGCGGCCCCAGGGAACACTGAAGCTTTCTTT.

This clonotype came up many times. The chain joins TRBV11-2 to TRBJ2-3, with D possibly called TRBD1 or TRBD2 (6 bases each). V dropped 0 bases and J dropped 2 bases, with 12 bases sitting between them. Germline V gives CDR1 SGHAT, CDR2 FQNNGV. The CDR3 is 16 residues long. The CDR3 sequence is CASSLDEGGPTDTQYF. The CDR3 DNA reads TGTGCCAGCAGCTTAGATGAGGGGGGACCCACAGATACGCAGTATTTT.

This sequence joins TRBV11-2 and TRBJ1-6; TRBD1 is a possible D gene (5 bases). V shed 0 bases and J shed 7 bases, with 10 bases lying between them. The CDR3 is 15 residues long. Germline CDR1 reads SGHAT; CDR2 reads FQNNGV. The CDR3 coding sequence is TGTGCCAGCAGCTTAGAGCCGGGGCCAAATTCACCCCTCCACTTT. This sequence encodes CASSLEPGPNSPLHF. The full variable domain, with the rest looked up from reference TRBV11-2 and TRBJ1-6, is EAGVAQSPRYKIIEKRQSVAFWCNPISGHATLYWYQQILGQGPKLLIQFQNNGVVDDSQLPKDRFSAERLKGVDSTLKIQPAKLEDSAVYLCASSLEPGPNSPLHFGNGTRLTVT.

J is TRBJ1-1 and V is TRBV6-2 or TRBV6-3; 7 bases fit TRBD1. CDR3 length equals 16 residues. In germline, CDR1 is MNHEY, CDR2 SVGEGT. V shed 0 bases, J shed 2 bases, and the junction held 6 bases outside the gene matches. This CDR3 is CASSYSPTGTNTEAFF. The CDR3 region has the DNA TGTGCCAGCAGTTACTCCCCGACAGGGACTAACACTGAAGCTTTCTTT.

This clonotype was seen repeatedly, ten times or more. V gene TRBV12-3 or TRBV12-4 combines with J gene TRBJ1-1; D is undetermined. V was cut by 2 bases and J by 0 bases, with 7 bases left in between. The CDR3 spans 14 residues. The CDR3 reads CASSLPNMNTEAFF. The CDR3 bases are TGTGCCAGCAGTTTACCAAACATGAACACTGAAGCTTTCTTT.

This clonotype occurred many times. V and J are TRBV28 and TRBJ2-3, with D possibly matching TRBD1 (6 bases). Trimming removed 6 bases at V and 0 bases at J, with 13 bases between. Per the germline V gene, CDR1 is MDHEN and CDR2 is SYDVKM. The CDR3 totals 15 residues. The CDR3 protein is CASRGDIWSTDTQYF. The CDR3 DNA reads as TGTGCCAGCAGGGGGGACATTTGGAGCACAGATACGCAGTATTTT.

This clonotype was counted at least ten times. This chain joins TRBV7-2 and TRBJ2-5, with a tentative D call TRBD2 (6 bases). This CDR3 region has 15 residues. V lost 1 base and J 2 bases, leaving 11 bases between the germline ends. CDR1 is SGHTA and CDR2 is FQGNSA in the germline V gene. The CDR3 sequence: CASSLVGGIQETQYF. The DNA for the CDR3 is TGTGCCAGCAGCTTAGTTGGGGGGATTCAAGAGACCCAGTACTTC.

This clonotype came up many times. CDR3 region: CATTRRDNEQFF. In nucleotides, the CDR3 is TGTGCCACCACCCGCCGGGACAATGAGCAGTTCTTC. This chain uses TRBV27 with TRBJ2-1, with unresolved D. Trimming cost V 10 bases and J 5 bases, with 12 bases left between them. The CDR3 has 12 amino acids. Germline V gene sequence: CDR1 MNHEY, CDR2 SMNVEV (reference sequence).